The clone carrying this T cell receptor (beta chain) has at least ten counts. The data are from a study of blood T cells in healthy people across ages. From germline, CDR1 is DFQATT and CDR2 SNEGSKA (reference sequence). The CDR3 is made up of 15 amino acids. V gave up 6 bases and J gave up 2 bases; unmatched junction bases: 7. With a J-beta primer mix and a sample-barcoded 5' primer, a second PCR ran about 7 to 12 cycles. A single record per CDR3 protein comes from TCRdb applying MiXCR to the 5' RACE reads. The table has about 650,000 distinct CDR3 sequences, roughly 32% seen once. This TCR was recovered from a woman aged 80 or over in good health. Sequenced: blood. The chain recombines TRBV20-1 with TRBJ1-5, with TRBD1 matching 10 bases. The chain's CDR3 is CSALRGTGGNQPQHF. For the CDR3, the DNA is TGCAGTGCCCTTAGGGGGACAGGGGGCAATCAGCCCCAGCATTTT.